The present TCR beta chain was sequenced within a study of shared clonotypes between healthy human individuals. The V end was cut by 4 bases, the J end by 3 bases, with 10 bases between. Germline V lookup: CDR1 SNHLY, CDR2 FYNNEI. The length of the CDR3 is 13 residues. CD4+ cells underwent separation, giving CD45RA+ naive and CD45RA-negative memory subsets. Assay execution took place at the deep level. Original processing notes: ImmunoSEQ gave junction-only sequences without quality scores, so filtering differed. Libraries were prepared by immunoSEQ multiplex PCR; TCRdb keeps only in-frame clonotypes and omits some of them. V and J calls and clone size come straight from that table; D and trimming were deduced from the DNA. The sample has 500,000 or so clones, approximately 95% seen once; the top ten hold about 0.064%.

Sequencing was done on a sample of naive CD4+ T cells sorted from blood. Specified subset: CD45RA+ positively selected. V gene TRBV2 combines with J gene TRBJ2-7, with D unresolved. The receptor was isolated from a woman aged 25 to 45 in good health. CDR3 bases: TGTGCCAGCAGTGCTCGCCAGGACTACGAGCAGTACTTC. This codes for CASSARQDYEQYF.